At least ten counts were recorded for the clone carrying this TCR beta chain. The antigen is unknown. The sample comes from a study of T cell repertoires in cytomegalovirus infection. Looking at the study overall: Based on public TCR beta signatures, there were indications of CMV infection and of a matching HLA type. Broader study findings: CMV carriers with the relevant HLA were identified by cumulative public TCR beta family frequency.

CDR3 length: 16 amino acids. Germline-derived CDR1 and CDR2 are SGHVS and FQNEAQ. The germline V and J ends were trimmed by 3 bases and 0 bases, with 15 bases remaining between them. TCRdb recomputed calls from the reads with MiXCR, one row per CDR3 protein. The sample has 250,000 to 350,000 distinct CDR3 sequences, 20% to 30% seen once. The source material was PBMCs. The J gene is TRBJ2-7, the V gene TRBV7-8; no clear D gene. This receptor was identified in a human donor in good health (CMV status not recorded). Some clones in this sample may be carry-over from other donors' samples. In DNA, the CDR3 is TGTGCCAGCAGCTTTACGGGTGGAAGCCACTCCTACGAGCAGTACTTC. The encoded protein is CASSFTGGSHSYEQYF.